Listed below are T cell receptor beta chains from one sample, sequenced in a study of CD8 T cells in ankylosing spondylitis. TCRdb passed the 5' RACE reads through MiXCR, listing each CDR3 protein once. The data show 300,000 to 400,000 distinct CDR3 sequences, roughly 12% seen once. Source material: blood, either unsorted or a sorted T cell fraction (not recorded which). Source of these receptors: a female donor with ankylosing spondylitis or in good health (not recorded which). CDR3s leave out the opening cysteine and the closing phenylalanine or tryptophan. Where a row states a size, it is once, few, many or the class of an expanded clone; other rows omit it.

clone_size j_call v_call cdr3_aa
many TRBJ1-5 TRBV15 ATSREPSSNQPQH
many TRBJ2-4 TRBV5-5 ASSSLGGENIQY
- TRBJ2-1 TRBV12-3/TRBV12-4 ASSLSRTHNGEQF
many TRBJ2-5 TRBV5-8 ASSTGQTSGEQETQY
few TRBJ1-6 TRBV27 ASSSKNSPLH
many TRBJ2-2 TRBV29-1 SVEDLPGTGELF
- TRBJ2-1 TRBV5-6 ASSLAGGTGVGEQF
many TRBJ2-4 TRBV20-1 SAPDEVLANIQY
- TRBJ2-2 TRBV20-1 SARDQRREAGGPNTGELF
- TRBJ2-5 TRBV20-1 SANYRGRQETQY
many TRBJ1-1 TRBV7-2 ASSRRVNTEAF
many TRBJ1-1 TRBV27 ASSLSRGNTEAF
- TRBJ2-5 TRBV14 ASSQSLETQY
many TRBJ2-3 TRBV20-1 SAPPTSSFTDTQY
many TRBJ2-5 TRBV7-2 ASSLRTSGGAKTQY
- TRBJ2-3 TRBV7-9 ASSPPGQGQDTQY
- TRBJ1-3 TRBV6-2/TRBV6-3 ASQGGGHGNTIY
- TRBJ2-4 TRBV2 ASSLYDRGSLAKNIQY
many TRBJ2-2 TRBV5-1 ASSATGTGELF
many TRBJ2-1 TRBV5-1 ASSSISSGGYNEQF
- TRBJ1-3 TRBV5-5 ASSLLGQGTGNTIY
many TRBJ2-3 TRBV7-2 ASSPPADTQY
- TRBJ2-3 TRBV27 ASSLSGAGTDTQY
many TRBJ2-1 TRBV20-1 SARAREFYNEQF
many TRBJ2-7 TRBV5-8 ASSYGTYEQY
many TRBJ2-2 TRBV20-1 SAPKGGPGELF
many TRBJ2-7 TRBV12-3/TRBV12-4 ASSNTPPFYEQY
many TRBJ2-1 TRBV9 ASSPRGASGGAGGVDEQF
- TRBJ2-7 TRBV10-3 AISESRTGSYEQY
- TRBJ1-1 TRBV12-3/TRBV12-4 ASSFPQTEAF
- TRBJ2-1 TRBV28 ASSLNFLAGGQEQF
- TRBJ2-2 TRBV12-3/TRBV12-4 ASSPLAVTGELF
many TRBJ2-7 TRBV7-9 ASGDGSYEQY